The 8 T cell receptor beta chains below were found in one sample sequenced in a study of blood T cell repertoires in COVID-19. The method was immunoSEQ multiplex PCR; TCRdb's version includes in-frame clones alone and lacks a portion of them. The sample includes fewer than 100,000 clones, approximately 85% seen only once; the top ten take around 4%. Input material: peripheral blood. These receptors were taken from a man aged 55 to 69 with acute or convalescent COVID-19.

This chain uses TRBV4-1 with TRBJ1-2, with unresolved D. This CDR3 comprises 14 residues. In germline, CDR1 is MGHRA, CDR2 YSYEKL. V lost 0 bases and J 8 bases, leaving 13 bases between the germline ends. CDR3 amino acids: CASSQEVRSLGYTF. The CDR3 region has the DNA TGCGCCAGCAGCCAAGAGGTGAGATCCTTGGGCTACACCTTC.

The chain is built from TRBV5-8 and TRBJ1-2; D is perhaps TRBD1 (5 bases). The CDR3 is 14 amino acids. From germline, CDR1 is SGHTS and CDR2 YDEGEE. The V gene lost 2 bases and the J gene lost 4 bases, with 12 bases spanning the gap. The CDR3 DNA follows: TGTGCCAGCAGCTTACAGGCCCAGACCTATGGCTACACCTTC. This gives the protein CASSLQAQTYGYTF. Based on the CDR3 plus reference TRBV5-8 and TRBJ1-2, the full variable domain is EAGVTQSPTHLIKTRGQQATLRCSPISGHTSVYWYQQALGLGLQFLLWYDEGEERNRGNFPPRFSGRQFPNYSSELNVNALELEDSALYLCASSLQAQTYGYTFGSGTRLTVV.

The chain couples TRBV30 to TRBJ2-1; D unclear. The CDR3 is 12 amino acids. V was shortened by 0 bases and J by 7 bases, with 7 bases between the two germline ends. The germline V gene has CDR1 GTSNPN and CDR2 SVGIG (reference sequence). In DNA form, the CDR3 reads TGTGCCTGGAGTGTGTGGCGGAATGAGCAGTTCTTC. Amino acids: CAWSVWRNEQFF. The full variable domain, with the rest looked up from reference TRBV30 and TRBJ2-1, is SQTIHQWPATLVQPVGSPLSLECTVEGTSNPNLYWYRQAAGRGLQLLFYSVGIGQISSEVPQNLSASRPQDRQFILSSKKLLLSDSGFYLCAWSVWRNEQFFGPGTRLTVL.

The chain has TRBV6-6 and TRBJ1-3; no firm D call. Trimming removed 4 bases at V and 0 bases at J, with 13 bases between. Germline V CDR1 and CDR2: MNHNY, SVGAGI (reference sequence). This CDR3 spans 16 amino acids. CDR3 DNA sequence: TGTGCCAGCAGTTTCCCCCCCCCAGGCTCTGGAAACACCATATATTTT. Its translation: CASSFPPPGSGNTIYF.

The chain links TRBV15 to TRBJ2-7; D may be TRBD2 (5 bases). The V gene's germline CDR1 is LNHNV and CDR2 YYDKDF (reference sequence). The CDR3 is 15 residues long. V lost 5 bases and J 3 bases, leaving 17 bases between the germline ends. CDR3 sequence (DNA): TGTGCCACCAGCCGGACGGCCGGACTTCACTACGAGCAGTACTTC. It specifies CATSRTAGLHYEQYF. Looking up the rest from reference TRBV15 and TRBJ2-7 gives the full variable domain: DAMVIQNPRYQVTQFGKPVTLSCSQTLNHNVMYWYQQKSSQAPKLLFHYYDKDFNNEADTPDNFQSRRPNTSFCFLDIRSPGLGDTAMYLCATSRTAGLHYEQYFGPGTRLTVT.

This clone was recorded a few times. The V and J genes are TRBV6-5 and TRBJ1-2; TRBD1 agrees at 7 bases. The CDR3 is 12 amino acids. The germline V gene encodes CDR1 MNHEY and CDR2 SVGAGI. Trimming took 6 bases from V and 7 from J; bases not matched to a gene: 5. CDR3 sequence (DNA): TGTGCCAGCAGGAACAGGGGTGGTGGCTACACCTTC. Translating it yields CASRNRGGGYTF.

V and J are TRBV4-1 and TRBJ1-5, with D possibly matching TRBD1 (6 bases). In germline, CDR1 is MGHRA, CDR2 YSYEKL. Trimming removed 1 base from V and 4 bases from J, with 8 bases in between. The CDR3 is 14 amino acids. The CDR3 DNA reads TGCGCCAGCAGCCAAGTAGGGGGTAATCAGCCCCAGCATTTT. Amino acid sequence: CASSQVGGNQPQHF.

This clone was recorded only once. The J gene is TRBJ1-1, the V gene TRBV25-1; no clear D. The CDR3 length is 11 residues. Trimming stripped 4 bases from V and 7 bases from J, with 7 bases between. Germline assignment: CDR1 MGHDK and CDR2 SYGVNS. The CDR3 region is CASSGLLEAFF. CDR3 DNA: TGTGCCAGCAGTGGACTCCTTGAAGCTTTCTTT. Filled out from reference TRBV25-1 and TRBJ1-1, the complete variable domain reads EADIYQTPRYLVIGTGKKITLECSQTMGHDKMYWYQQDPGMELHLIHYSYGVNSTEKGDLSSESTVSRIRTEHFPLTLESARPSHTSQYLCASSGLLEAFFGQGTRLTVV.